This T cell receptor beta chain was documented in a study of cytotoxic CD8 clonotypes in ibrutinib-treated CLL. This clone showed up just a few times. Germline V gives CDR1 MGHDK, CDR2 SYGVNS. This CDR3 is built from 13 residues. Trimming stripped 5 bases from V and 5 bases from J, with 12 bases between. Libraries were prepared by immunoSEQ multiplex PCR; TCRdb keeps only in-frame clonotypes and omits some of them. Of about 200,000 clones in the sample, around 75% were seen once. This chain links TRBV25-1 with TRBJ1-1; no definite D call. The sample was PBMCs, taken after 12 months of ibrutinib treatment. This TCR was sampled from a human donor with chronic lymphocytic leukemia. The DNA of the CDR3 is TGTGCCAGCAGTTATCTAGGAGGGACTGAAGCTTTCTTT. It codes for CASSYLGGTEAFF.